Listed below are T cell receptor beta chains from one sample, sequenced in a study of cytomegalovirus exposure and HLA in healthy donors. Measured with immunoSEQ multiplex PCR; TCRdb has only the in-frame clones, and not every one. The table lists tens of thousands of clones, about 89% of them singletons. The specimen sequenced was PBMCs. These receptor sequences come from a man aged 25-45 years in good health and CMV-seropositive. CDR3s include the opening cysteine and the closing phenylalanine or tryptophan. The D gene is left open where the match is weak. Rows give clone size only sometimes, using once, few, many, or a class for an expanded clone.

v_call	d_call	clone_size	j_call	cdr3_aa	cdr3_nt
TRBV5-6	NA	NA	TRBJ1-2	CASSPSGKNYGYTF	TGTGCCAGCAGCCCCAGTGGTAAAAACTATGGCTACACCTTC
TRBV27	NA	NA	TRBJ2-2	CASSLNGRNTGELFF	TGTGCCAGCAGTTTAAACGGGAGGAACACCGGGGAGCTGTTTTTT
TRBV30	NA	NA	TRBJ1-1	CAWGGQMNTEAFF	TGTGCCTGGGGAGGACAGATGAACACTGAAGCTTTCTTT
TRBV19	NA	NA	TRBJ2-4	CASSIFQTKNIQYF	TGTGCCAGTAGTATATTCCAGACCAAAAACATTCAGTACTTC
TRBV6-1	NA	NA	TRBJ1-3	CASMIGVLSGNTIYF	TGTGCCAGCATGATCGGGGTCCTCTCTGGAAACACCATATATTTT
TRBV6-1	TRBD2	NA	TRBJ2-1	CASSEVGRGGSVDEQFF	TGTGCCAGCAGTGAAGTGGGGCGGGGGGGTTCGGTCGATGAGCAGTTCTTC
TRBV7-9	TRBD2	NA	TRBJ2-1	CASSLAGVGNEQFF	TGTGCCAGCAGCCTAGCGGGAGTCGGCAATGAGCAGTTCTTC
TRBV19	NA	NA	TRBJ2-3	CASSKGQYTDTQYF	TGTGCCAGTAGTAAAGGACAGTACACAGATACGCAGTATTTT
TRBV6-1	NA	once	TRBJ1-3	CATGGTEGNTIYF	TGTGCCACCGGAGGCACGGAAGGAAACACCATATATTTT
TRBV5-1	NA	NA	TRBJ1-1	CASSLDQYRLGRTEAFF	TGCGCCAGCAGCTTGGATCAGTACAGGTTAGGGCGGACTGAAGCTTTCTTT
TRBV11-2	TRBD2	once	TRBJ2-1	CASSPEASGRGMSYNEQFF	TGTGCCAGCAGCCCAGAGGCTAGCGGGAGGGGGATGTCCTACAATGAGCAGTTCTTC
TRBV11-3	TRBD1	NA	TRBJ1-5	CASSPRQGRIGNQPQHF	TGTGCCAGCAGCCCGAGACAGGGAAGGATTGGCAATCAGCCCCAGCATTTT
TRBV4-1	NA	NA	TRBJ1-2	CASSQGEALGGYGYTF	TGCGCCAGCAGCCAAGGGGAGGCCCTCGGGGGCTATGGCTACACCTTC
TRBV7-9	TRBD1	NA	TRBJ2-7	CSSSLGQGIPYEQYF	TGTTCCAGCAGCCTCGGACAGGGGATACCCTACGAGCAGTACTTC
TRBV28	TRBD2	NA	TRBJ2-7	CASREGLAGAYEQYF	TGTGCCAGCAGAGAGGGACTAGCGGGAGCTTACGAGCAGTACTTC
TRBV19	TRBD2	NA	TRBJ2-1	CASSIRLAGGKNEQFF	TGTGCCAGTAGTATTCGGCTAGCGGGAGGTAAGAATGAGCAGTTCTTC